Reported below is one T cell receptor (beta chain). This clonotype was found many times. The antigen this receptor binds is unknown. It has no much larger one-base neighbor in the sample; base qualities were not kept. CDR1 and CDR2 are read off the germline V gene as SGHRS and YFSETQ. From cysteine to phenylalanine, the CDR3 is 13 amino acids long. Only the CDR3 portion is preserved as DNA: 39 bases, with reading frame beginning at the first base. The junction shows trimming of 4 bases on V and 2 bases on J, plus 10 bases between the germline ends. This sample is drawn from a study of regulatory T cells in long-lasting Graves disease (dated by TCRdb to the early 2020s). In the study overall: In the newly diagnosed Graves' disease group, patients had been taking antithyroid drugs for less than 3 months. The study was registered as a clinical trial and conducted in China. TCR sequencing covered around 13 persistent and around 20 newly diagnosed Graves' disease patients, 33 samples in total. Patients with persistent Graves' disease were compared with patients with newly diagnosed Graves' disease using TCR sequencing and RNA sequencing of peripheral blood. The paper's findings and limits, for the study overall: Preferential use of TRBV28, TRBJ1-2 and TRBJ2-5 was observed in persistent disease, whereas TRBV20-1 and TRBJ2-1 were favored in newly diagnosed disease. The authors noted that the small sample size was a limitation that may lower accuracy. Persistent patients shared more public clonotypes among themselves (around 2,800) than newly diagnosed patients did (approximately 870). Because the primary lesion, thyroid tissue, could not be accessed, the study looked at peripheral blood alone. Compared with newly diagnosed patients, patients with persistent Graves' disease had lower TCR Shannon entropy and fewer highly expanded clones, which suggests clonal expansion. Sequencing and analysis were limited to the TCR beta chain.

Libraries were prepared through multiplex PCR. The sample was run on an Illumina HiSeq 4000. iRepertoire HTBI primers and Arm-PCR amplification of CDR3 regions were used to construct TCR beta libraries. PCR products were gel purified before sequencing. On the authors' methods: Gene usage analysis of CDR3 amino acid clonotypes relied on the roughly 60 TRBV and 14 TRBJ segments identified across samples. COPE and FqMerger were used to merge the filtered high-quality paired reads into contigs. Contigs were aligned with BLAST to IMGT TRBV, TRBD and TRBJ reference genes, and CDR3 was defined per IMGT. Any clonotype with a frequency above 0.1% was counted as a highly expanded clone. Shannon entropy served as the measure of repertoire diversity, while the Gini coefficient captured V-J evenness. A clonotype was considered public if more than one individual shared it. TCRdb reran the public reads through fastp at Q25 and MiXCR, keeping productive beta chains. Rows are unified per CDR3 protein, each entry keeping the most common DNA and genes. TCRdb, not the original authors, processed these V and J calls. This sample holds roughly 610,000 distinct CDR3 sequences; roughly 15% were observed only once. 15% to 20% of the sample rests with the top ten.

Per the publication, the time point label means: newly diagnosed GD, antithyroid drugs for less than 3 months. RNA was extracted from PBMCs in TRIzol for both TCR sequencing and RNA sequencing. The diagnosis of Graves' disease was made according to American Thyroid Association guidelines. Patients were recruited from an endocrinology department in Xi'an, China. Each patient gave 9 to 10 milliliters of peripheral blood, collected in an EDTA anticoagulant tube. Ficoll Paque Plus density gradient separation was used to isolate PBMCs, and no further T cell sorting was performed. An Agilent 2100 Bioanalyzer and agarose gel were used to assess RNA quality, and a NanoDrop 2000 was used to measure RNA concentration. In addition, the sample was reused for a study of T cells in Graves' hyperthyroidism and ophthalmopathy. As the second publication notes: Stable Graves' hyperthyroidism was defined as no progression to ophthalmopathy during 18 months of follow-up. Hyperthyroidism patients were aged 18 to 65 years and newly diagnosed, with disease duration of less than 2 months. Patients with uncontrolled infections, other autoimmune diseases, pregnancy or lactation were excluded. Diagnoses were based on clinical symptoms, serum thyroxine and TRAb, thyroid ultrasound and orbital computed tomography. A first-round RT-PCR of the TCR CDR3 used the HTBI primer set with the Qiagen OneStep RT-PCR kit. Most expanded thyroid clonotypes (frequency above 0.001) were also found in blood, which suggests that blood repertoires may mirror thyroid immune responses. A model built on a 13 V-J signature distinguished ophthalmopathy from stable hyperthyroidism, reaching 87.88% sensitivity and 81.08% specificity in cross-validation and 80%/75% in testing. In validation, the model predicted progression to ophthalmopathy a median of roughly 6.5 months before onset, with about 71% sensitivity and roughly 79% specificity. To identify TCR V-J signatures that set the groups apart, the researchers used a discovery cohort of 90 to 100 patients, made up of around 40 with Graves' ophthalmopathy and some 56 with stable Graves' hyperthyroidism. An independent validation cohort of 18 to 20 hyperthyroidism patients and more than 15 patients who later progressed to ophthalmopathy tested prospective prediction of ophthalmopathy. The 100 discovery patients were randomly split 7:3 into training and test sets. Thyroid tissue and blood T-cell repertoires from six Graves' hyperthyroidism patients were also compared in the study. After blood sampling, hyperthyroidism patients were treated with methimazole at a starting dose of 30 mg daily, and ophthalmopathy patients were treated with high-dose intravenous methylprednisolone. A second multiplex PCR round built the libraries, followed by size selection and purification. The libraries were sequenced on an Illumina HiSeq2000 using paired-end 100 bp reads. SOAPnuke was used to process the raw data, removing reads that contained adapters or uncalled bases, had a mean Phred below 15, or lacked an exact match to the constant primer or identifier. High-quality paired reads were merged using COPE v1.2.5, and each unique nucleotide sequence was defined as a clonotype. MiTCR v1.1 was used to align the clonotypes against IMGT TRBV, TRBD and TRBJ reference segments. Only V-J combinations with frequency above 0.0001, covering 99% to 99.2% of repertoires, were analysed. A TCS score was defined as the ratio between F50 (clonal expansion) and ExV (chaos), using BLOSUM62-based TCRdist between CDR3 peptides within each V-J. Welch's t-statistics and random forest reduced just over 500 V-J features to under 15, which were used in a naive Bayes classifier (R e1071). No statistical method was used to fix the sample size in advance, and group allocation was not hidden from the investigators. The paper describes TCR Vbeta CDR3 sequencing of 135 peripheral blood samples, made up of 43 ophthalmopathy patients, approximately 73 hyperthyroidism patients and roughly 17 progressor patients.

This TCR was recovered from a woman in her thirties with Graves disease. Donor details come from another sample of the same person, matched by shared clones. The receptor chain draws on TRBV5-1 and TRBJ2-7; TRBD1 is perhaps the D gene, given 6 matching bases. The material sequenced was peripheral blood mononuclear cells (PBMCs), taken at new diagnosis, from a patient treated with antithyroid drugs. The CDR3 region: CASSRGQTYEQYF. The DNA is as follows: TGCGCCAGCAGCCGAGGACAGACCTACGAGCAGTACTTC.